Shown below are 11 T cell receptor beta chains from a single sample sequenced in a study of blood T cell repertoires in COVID-19. Method: immunoSEQ multiplex PCR; TCRdb's copy keeps in-frame clones and lacks some. The sample holds tens of thousands of clones, over 85% seen once. Source material: peripheral blood. Every receptor here comes from a woman aged 80 or over with acute or convalescent COVID-19.

The chain joins TRBV4-2 to TRBJ1-3; D is undetermined. V lost 0 bases to trimming and J lost 4 bases, with 13 bases between them. Germline V lookup: CDR1 LGHNA, CDR2 YNFKEQ. CDR3 length: 16 amino acids. The CDR3, as DNA: TGTGCCAGCAGCCAAGATCGAGGTCGCACCGGAAACACCATATATTTT. Protein sequence: CASSQDRGRTGNTIYF.

The genes are TRBV10-3 and TRBJ2-7; 8 nucleotides align to TRBD1. This CDR3 comprises 14 residues. Germline values: CDR1 ENHRY, CDR2 SYGVKD. The V gene end was trimmed by 6 bases and the J gene end by 1 base; junction bases not matched to a gene: 5. The CDR3 nucleotides are TGTGCCATCAGGCCCGACAGGGGTTCCTACGAGCAGTACTTC. It yields the protein CAIRPDRGSYEQYF.

The chain joins TRBV11-2 to TRBJ2-3, with 12 bases lining up with TRBD2. V trimming: 2 bases; J trimming: 4 bases; junction bases outside the gene matches: 4. This CDR3 has 16 amino acids. Germline assignment: CDR1 SGHAT and CDR2 FQNNGV. The DNA of the CDR3 is TGTGCCAGCAGCTTACGACTAGCGGGGGTGTCAGATACGCAGTATTTT. Residues: CASSLRLAGVSDTQYF.

The rearrangement uses TRBV5-1 and TRBJ1-2; no clear D gene. Germline V lookup: CDR1 SGHRS, CDR2 YFSETQ. V shed 4 bases and J shed 8 bases, with 15 bases lying between them. This CDR3 comprises 13 residues. The CDR3 coding sequence is TGCGCCAGCAGCCGGGCGTCTAGGGAGGGCTACACCTTC. It specifies CASSRASREGYTF.

The gene calls are TRBV14 and TRBJ2-1, with 12 bases fitting TRBD2. CDR3 size: 16 residues. The J segment lost 9 bases and the V segment lost 4 bases, leaving 10 bases of the junction unmatched. Germline V gene sequence: CDR1 SGHDN, CDR2 FVKESK. CDR3: CASSPRLAGEGSEQFF. The DNA of the CDR3 is TGTGCCAGCAGCCCTCGACTAGCGGGGGAGGGTAGTGAGCAGTTCTTC.

CDR3 in amino acids: CATSDPGQGTDTQYF. DNA of the CDR3: TGTGCCACCAGTGACCCGGGACAGGGCACAGATACGCAGTATTTT. The rearrangement links TRBV24-1 to TRBJ2-3, with 8 bases identical to TRBD1. The junction had 3 bases not matched to a gene; V was cut back by 4 bases and J by 1 base. The CDR3 sequence is 15 residues long. The V gene's germline CDR1 is KGHDR and CDR2 SFDVKD.

The V gene is TRBV5-6, the J gene TRBJ2-3; 8 bases agree with TRBD1. Germline trimming cut 5 bases from V and 0 bases from J; bases unmatched to any gene: 11. Germline CDR1 reads SGHDT; CDR2 reads YYEEEE. The CDR3 covers 17 residues. The CDR3 nucleotides are TGTGCCAGCAGGTGGCAGGGGGCCACTTCTAGCACAGATACGCAGTATTTT. This translates into CASRWQGATSSTDTQYF. Drawing the rest from reference TRBV5-6 and TRBJ2-3, the complete variable domain is DAGVTQSPTHLIKTRGQQVTLRCSPKSGHDTVSWYQQALGQGPQFIFQYYEEEERQRGNFPDRFSGHQFPNYSSELNVNALLLGDSALYLCASRWQGATSSTDTQYFGPGTRLTVL.

The chain employs TRBV28 and TRBJ2-3, with 8 bases fitting TRBD1. Germline trimming cut 5 bases from V and 1 base from J; bases unmatched to any gene: 8. The CDR3 runs to 16 residues. CDR1 MDHEN and CDR2 SYDVKM come from the germline V gene. The CDR3 sequence is CASSERTGRGTDTQYF. Written as DNA, the CDR3 is TGTGCCAGCAGTGAAAGGACAGGGAGAGGCACAGATACGCAGTATTTT.

This rearrangement joins TRBV19 to TRBJ2-3; 16 bases agree with TRBD2. The CDR3 extends over 15 amino acids. Looked up from germline, CDR1 is LNHDA and CDR2 is SQIVND (reference sequence). J was trimmed by 3 bases and V by 6 bases; bases with no gene match: 0. CDR3 loop: CASRGLAGGTDTQYF. The CDR3 DNA reads as TGTGCCAGTAGGGGACTAGCGGGGGGGACAGATACGCAGTATTTT.

The J gene is TRBJ1-2, the V gene TRBV2; tentative D call: TRBD1 (6 bases). The CDR3 has 12 residues. The germline V gene encodes CDR1 SNHLY and CDR2 FYNNEI. Trimming took off 8 bases at V and 8 bases at J, with 15 bases between the two ends. CDR3 protein: CASWGQGRGYTF. The CDR3, as DNA: TGTGCCAGCTGGGGGCAGGGAAGGGGCTACACCTTC.

This chain uses TRBV12-3 or TRBV12-4 with TRBJ2-7; no firm D call. The CDR3 covers 12 residues. Trimming pared 4 bases from V and 7 bases from J, leaving 11 bases between. The CDR3, as DNA: TGTGCCAGCAGTTCCCGAGGTAGGGAGCAGTACTTC. Residues: CASSSRGREQYF.